One sample yielded the 7 T cell receptor beta chains listed below, sequenced in a study of CD8 T cells in Susac syndrome. The RNA input was about 0.5 to 1 ug, and it was reverse transcribed with random hexamers. TCRdb re-derived calls from the immunoSEQ multiplex PCR reads in MiXCR, one entry per CDR3 protein. This sample has approximately 100,000 distinct CDR3 sequences, with around 92% found just once. The sample was CD8+ T cells from PBMCs. Receptors originate from a human donor in good health.

V gene TRBV7-3 combines with J gene TRBJ2-3; 7 bases fit TRBD2. With V trimmed by 4 bases and J by 3 bases, 4 bases remained unmatched. The germline gives CDR1 SGHTA, CDR2 FQGTGA. CDR3 size: 14 residues. For the CDR3, the DNA is TGTGCCAGCAGCTCGGGGGGAGGGACAGATACGCAGTATTTT. This sequence encodes CASSSGGGTDTQYF.

The J gene is TRBJ2-1, the V gene TRBV5-6; 7 positions agree with TRBD2. The CDR3 covers 15 residues. Germline CDR1 SGHDT, CDR2 YYEEEE. With 4 bases clipped from V and 6 bases from J, the junction kept 10 bases outside the gene matches. The CDR3 sequence: CASSGGVRGVNEQFF. As DNA, the CDR3 is TGTGCCAGCAGCGGGGGGGTTCGAGGGGTCAATGAGCAGTTCTTC.

The CDR3 DNA reads TGTGCCAGCGGCTCAAGGGGCCCCGACGAGCAGTACTTC. Its protein product is CASGSRGPDEQYF. V gene TRBV7-2 combines with J gene TRBJ2-7, with D perhaps matching TRBD1 (5 bases). V was clipped by 8 bases and J by 5 bases, with 16 bases between them. Per the germline V gene, CDR1 is SGHTA and CDR2 is FQGNSA. This CDR3 is 13 amino acids long. Combining the CDR3 with reference TRBV7-2 and TRBJ2-7 gives the whole variable domain GAGVSQSPSNKVTEKGKDVELRCDPISGHTALYWYRQSLGQGLEFLIYFQGNSAPDKSGLPSDRFSAERTGGSVSTLTIQRTQQEDSAVYLCASGSRGPDEQYFGPGTRLTVT.

The chain carries TRBV4-2 and TRBJ1-2; D is ambiguous. V lost 4 bases and J lost 3, with 15 bases in between. The CDR3 totals 15 residues. Germline values: CDR1 LGHNA, CDR2 YNFKEQ. The CDR3 DNA reads TGTGCCAGCAGCCCCTATGATAGCCCCGACTATGGCTACACCTTC. Protein sequence: CASSPYDSPDYGYTF.

This chain uses TRBV5-1 with TRBJ1-1, with D possibly TRBD1 on 6 matching bases. The CDR3 is 15 amino acids. Germline assignment: CDR1 SGHRS and CDR2 YFSETQ. Trimming left V 5 bases short and J 0 bases short, with 14 bases between. The CDR3 region is CASRPNTGLNTEAFF. The CDR3 nucleotides read TGCGCCAGCAGACCTAATACAGGGTTGAACACTGAAGCTTTCTTT.

This chain joins TRBV25-1 and TRBJ1-4; D is ambiguous. This CDR3 has 16 residues. CDR1 and CDR2 (germline): MGHDK, SYGVNS. Trimming shortened V by 2 bases and J by 8 bases, and 18 bases separated the two germline ends. CDR3 region: CASSERLRQAGEKLFF. Here the CDR3 DNA reads TGTGCCAGCAGTGAACGATTAAGGCAGGCTGGAGAAAAACTGTTTTTT.

This clonotype was observed once. V usage is TRBV12-3 or TRBV12-4 and J usage is TRBJ1-4; TRBD1 matches at 8 bases. The CDR3 covers 12 residues. V was pared by 8 bases and J by 7 bases, with 3 bases of the junction left unmatched. The CDR3 sequence is CASSTGGEKLFF. CDR3 nucleotides: TGTGCCAGCTCAACAGGGGGTGAAAAACTGTTTTTT.